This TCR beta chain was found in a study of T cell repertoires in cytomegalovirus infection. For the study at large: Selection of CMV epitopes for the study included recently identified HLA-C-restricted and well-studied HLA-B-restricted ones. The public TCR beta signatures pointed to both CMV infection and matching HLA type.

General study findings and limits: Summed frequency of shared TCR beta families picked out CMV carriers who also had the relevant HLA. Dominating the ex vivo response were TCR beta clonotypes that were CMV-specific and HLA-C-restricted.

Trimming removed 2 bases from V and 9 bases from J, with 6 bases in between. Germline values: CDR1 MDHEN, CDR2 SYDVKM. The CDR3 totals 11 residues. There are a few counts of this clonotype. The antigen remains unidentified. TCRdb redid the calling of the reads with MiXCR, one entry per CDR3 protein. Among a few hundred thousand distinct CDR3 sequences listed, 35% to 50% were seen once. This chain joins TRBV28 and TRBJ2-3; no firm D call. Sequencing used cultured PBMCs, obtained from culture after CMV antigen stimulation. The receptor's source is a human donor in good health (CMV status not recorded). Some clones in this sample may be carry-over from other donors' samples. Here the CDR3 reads CASSLSTTQYF. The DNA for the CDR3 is TGTGCCAGCAGTTTAAGCACCACGCAGTATTTT.